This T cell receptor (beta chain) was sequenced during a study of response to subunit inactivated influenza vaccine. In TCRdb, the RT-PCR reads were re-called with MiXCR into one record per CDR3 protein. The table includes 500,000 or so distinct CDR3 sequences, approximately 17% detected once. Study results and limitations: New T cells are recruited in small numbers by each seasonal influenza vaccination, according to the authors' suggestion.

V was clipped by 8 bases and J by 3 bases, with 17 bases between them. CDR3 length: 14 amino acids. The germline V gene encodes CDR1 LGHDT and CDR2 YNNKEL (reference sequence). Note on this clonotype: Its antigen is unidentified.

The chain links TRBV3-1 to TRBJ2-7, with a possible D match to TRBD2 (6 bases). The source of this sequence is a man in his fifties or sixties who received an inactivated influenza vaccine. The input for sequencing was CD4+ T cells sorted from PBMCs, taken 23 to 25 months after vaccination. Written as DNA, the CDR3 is TGTGCCAGCTCCCCCGGGAGCGGGCTCTACGAGCAGTACTTC. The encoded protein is CASSPGSGLYEQYF.